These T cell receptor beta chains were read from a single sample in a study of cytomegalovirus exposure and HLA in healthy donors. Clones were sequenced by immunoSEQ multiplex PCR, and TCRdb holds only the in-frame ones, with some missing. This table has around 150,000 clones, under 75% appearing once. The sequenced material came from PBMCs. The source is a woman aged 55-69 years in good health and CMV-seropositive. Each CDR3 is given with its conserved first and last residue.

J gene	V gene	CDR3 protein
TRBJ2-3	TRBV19	CASSFLGEGDTQYF
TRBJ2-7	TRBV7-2	CASSLGLAGGNEQYF
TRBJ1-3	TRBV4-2	CASSQDAAGNTIYF
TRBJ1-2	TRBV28	CASSLDGSGYTF
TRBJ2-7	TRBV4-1	CASSNQGYEQYF
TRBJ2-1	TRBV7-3	CASSLTLGQGFNEQFF
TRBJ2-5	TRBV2	CASSGGGLARETQYF
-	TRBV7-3	CASRPRCREQYF
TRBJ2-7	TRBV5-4	CASSQQENYEQYF
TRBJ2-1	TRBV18	CASSPGSGSHLYNEQFF
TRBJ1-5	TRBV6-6	CASRAPGAPQHF
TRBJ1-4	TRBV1	CTSSQSTGLHEKLFF
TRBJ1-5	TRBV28	CASSLSRQPQHF
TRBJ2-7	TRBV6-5	CASSYSSSGMYEQYF
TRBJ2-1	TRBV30	CAWRSSFLGDEQFF
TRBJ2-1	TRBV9	CASSVRDYYNEQFF
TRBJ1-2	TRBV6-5	CASSYQLGANYGYTF
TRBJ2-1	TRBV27	CASKGRAGLAVTGSYNEQFF
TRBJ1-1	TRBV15	CATRARTNTEAFF
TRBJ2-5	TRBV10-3	CAITNGGETQYF
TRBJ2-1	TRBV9	CASSVEGTSGSEQFF
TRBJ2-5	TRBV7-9	CASSLVSGAMGTQYF
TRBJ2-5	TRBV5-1	CASSLGQLETQYF
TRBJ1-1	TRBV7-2	CASSFQGATGTEAFF
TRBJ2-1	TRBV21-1	CASKISGLAGGLPPFNEQFF
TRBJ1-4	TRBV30	CAWSMREKLFF
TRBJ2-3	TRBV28	CASSSLYPTDTQYF
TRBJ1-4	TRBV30	CAWSESGGSEKLFF
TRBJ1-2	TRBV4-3	CASSPTGGDYGYTF
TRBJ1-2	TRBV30	CAWSVRVGYTF
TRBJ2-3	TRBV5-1	CASSFAGGTDTQYF
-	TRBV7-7	CASSENRDSYEQYF
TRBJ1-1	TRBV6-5	CASSRQGVHTEAFF
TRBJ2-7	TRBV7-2	CASSLGDSAYEQYF
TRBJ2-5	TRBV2	CASSQTPTSGGETQYF
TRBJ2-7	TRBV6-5	CASSPKQGTIYEQYF
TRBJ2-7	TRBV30	CAWVPAGGPSYEQYF
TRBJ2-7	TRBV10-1	CASSDGHRSYEQYF
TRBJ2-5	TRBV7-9	CASSLGGTLWVTETQYF
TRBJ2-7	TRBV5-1	CASSTQEPLGEQYF
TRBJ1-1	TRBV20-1	CREGSYVEAFF
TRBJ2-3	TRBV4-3	CASSSLGGTDTQYF